Each of the 28 T cell receptor beta chains below was sequenced from the same sample in a study of neurological immune-mediated disorders. Each CDR3 protein is one row after TCRdb ran MiXCR on the 5' RACE reads. The table includes about 33,000 distinct CDR3 sequences, around 1.5% detected once. Sequenced sample: PBMCs. These receptors originate from a woman younger than 45 with multiple sclerosis.

This clonotype was counted many times. CDR3: CASGDVYGYTF. CDR3 nucleotide sequence: TGCGCCAGCGGGGACGTCTATGGCTACACCTTC. The gene calls are TRBV5-1 and TRBJ1-2; D is perhaps TRBD1 (5 bases). V was pared by 7 bases and J by 4 bases, with 8 bases between. Germline CDR1 is SGHRS and CDR2 is YFSETQ. This CDR3 contains 11 residues.

This clonotype was observed at least ten times. The chain joins TRBV3-1 to TRBJ2-3; 8 positions agree with TRBD2. The V and J ends lost 4 bases and 1 base, in that order; junction bases with no gene match: 4. Germline V gene data show CDR1 as LGHDT and CDR2 as YNNKEL (reference sequence). The CDR3 is 15 amino acids. Here the CDR3 reads CASSRDGGGTDTQYF. DNA of the CDR3: TGTGCCAGCAGCCGAGACGGGGGGGGCACAGATACGCAGTATTTT.

This clonotype was recorded many times. The V gene is TRBV5-1, the J gene TRBJ1-1, with D maybe TRBD1 (5 bases). The germline V and J ends were trimmed by 6 bases and 1 base, with 13 bases remaining between them. Germline lookup yields CDR1 SGHRS and CDR2 YFSETQ. The CDR3 spans 14 residues. The CDR3 reads CASTIQGGNTEAFF. The DNA of the CDR3 is TGCGCCAGCACAATTCAGGGCGGGAACACTGAAGCTTTCTTT.

This clonotype was found many times. Here the CDR3 DNA reads TGTGCCAGCAGCTTCCCTGTCCCTTTTTACACTGAAGCTTTCTTT. This sequence encodes CASSFPVPFYTEAFF. The chain uses TRBV7-9 and TRBJ1-1; no clear D gene. V was clipped by 3 bases and J by 3 bases, with 14 bases between them. CDR3 length: 15 residues. The V gene's germline CDR1 is SEHNR and CDR2 FQNEAQ (reference sequence).

This clonotype appeared many times. This chain links TRBV6-6 with TRBJ1-2; TRBD1 might be the D (5 bases). V was trimmed by 2 bases and J by 5 bases, leaving 24 bases between them. This CDR3 comprises 18 residues. Germline values: CDR1 MNHNY, CDR2 SVGAGI (reference sequence). Here the CDR3 reads CASSYPHGGSPGGYGYTF. The DNA for the CDR3 is TGTGCCAGCAGTTACCCCCACGGCGGTTCCCCGGGGGGGTATGGCTACACCTTC.

This clonotype was seen ten or more times. The chain carries TRBV5-5 and TRBJ2-1; TRBD2 matches 8 bases. CDR3 length: 15 amino acids. Germline loops: CDR1 SGHKS, CDR2 YYEKEE (reference sequence). V trimming: 4 bases; J trimming: 6 bases; junction bases outside the gene matches: 9. The CDR3 loop is CASSRGAGGVNEQFF. For the CDR3, the DNA is TGTGCCAGCAGCAGGGGGGCGGGGGGAGTCAATGAGCAGTTCTTC.

This clonotype was recorded at least ten times. The V call is TRBV7-9, the J call TRBJ1-2; possibly TRBD1 for D (5 bases). This CDR3 is 12 amino acids long. Trimming shortened V by 5 bases and J by 2 bases, and 6 bases separated the two germline ends. The germline gives CDR1 SEHNR, CDR2 FQNEAQ (reference sequence). Written as DNA, the CDR3 is TGTGCCAGCAGCAGGGGAAACTATGGCTACACCTTC. Protein: CASSRGNYGYTF.

This clonotype was counted many times. The chain employs TRBV7-2 and TRBJ2-3; D is undetermined. The germline V and J ends were trimmed by 3 bases and 4 bases, with 8 bases remaining between them. Germline V gene lookup returns CDR1 SGHTA and CDR2 FQGNSA. The length of the CDR3 is 13 residues. The CDR3 protein is CASSFEGSDTQYF. The CDR3 DNA sequence: TGTGCCAGCAGCTTCGAAGGATCAGATACGCAGTATTTT. Looking up the rest from reference TRBV7-2 and TRBJ2-3 gives the full variable domain: GAGVSQSPSNKVTEKGKDVELRCDPISGHTALYWYRQSLGQGLEFLIYFQGNSAPDKSGLPSDRFSAERTGGSVSTLTIQRTQQEDSAVYLCASSFEGSDTQYFGPGTRLTVL.

This clonotype was detected many times. V usage is TRBV5-8 and J usage is TRBJ2-3; D is unclear. CDR1 SGHTS and CDR2 YDEGEE come from the germline V gene. The CDR3 length is 14 residues. Trimming left V 1 base short and J 4 bases short, with 10 bases between. For the CDR3, the DNA is TGTGCCAGCAGCTTGAAGGATTCTGCAGATACGCAGTATTTT. Translation gives CASSLKDSADTQYF.

The sample holds many counts of this clonotype. The rearrangement links TRBV12-3 or TRBV12-4 to TRBJ2-2; D might be TRBD2 (6 bases). This CDR3 has 15 residues. Deletions cut 5 bases from V and 4 bases from J, with 14 bases between. This chain's CDR3 is CASSGGTSSTGELFF. CDR3 bases: TGTGCCAGCAGTGGGGGAACTAGCTCCACCGGGGAGCTGTTTTTT.

This clonotype showed up many times. The V call is TRBV20-1, the J call TRBJ2-1; 16 bases are shared with TRBD2. The CDR3 is 20 amino acids. V lost 6 bases and J lost 5; bases outside the gene matches: 19. The V gene's germline CDR1 is DFQATT and CDR2 SNEGSKA (reference sequence). The CDR3 sequence: CSAHPGLAGGARLHHNEQFF. In DNA form, the CDR3 reads TGCAGTGCGCATCCGGGACTAGCGGGGGGGGCCAGACTACATCACAATGAGCAGTTCTTC.

The sample holds many counts of this clonotype. The germline gene is not matched at one end of the junction; a read error may be the cause. The chain uses TRBV3-1 and TRBJ2-5, with 7 positions matching TRBD1. CDR1 and CDR2 (germline): LGHDT, YNNKEL (reference sequence). This CDR3 spans 15 amino acids. The CDR3 DNA is TGTGCCAGCAGCCAAAACAGGGGTCCCCAAGGGACCCAGTACTTC. Protein product: CASSQNRGPQGTQYF.

This clonotype was detected many times. The rearrangement joins TRBV12-3 or TRBV12-4 to TRBJ2-3, with 7 bases fitting TRBD2. CDR3 length: 15 amino acids. The V and J ends lost 1 base and 5 bases, in that order; junction bases with no gene match: 6. Here the CDR3 reads CASSLGGGTGDTQYF. The DNA of the CDR3 is TGTGCCAGCAGTTTAGGGGGGGGGACCGGAGATACGCAGTATTTT.

Ten or more counts support this clonotype. The chain employs TRBV5-6 and TRBJ1-6; D might be TRBD1 (5 bases). Germline CDR1 SGHDT, CDR2 YYEEEE. Trimming stripped 2 bases from V and 7 bases from J, with 10 bases between. The CDR3 totals 14 residues. The CDR3 is CASSLSGDNSPLHF. Written as DNA, the CDR3 is TGTGCCAGCAGCTTAAGCGGGGACAATTCACCCCTCCACTTT.

This clonotype came up many times. V usage is TRBV7-2 and J usage is TRBJ1-4; D is unclear. Germline lookup yields CDR1 SGHTA and CDR2 FQGNSA. The length of the CDR3 is 13 residues. The V gene lost 3 bases and the J gene lost 10 bases, with 12 bases spanning the gap. DNA of the CDR3: TGTGCCAGCAGCTTTTACGGGGATGTAAAACTGTTTTTT. Translating gives CASSFYGDVKLFF. Supplemented by reference TRBV7-2 and TRBJ1-4, the full variable domain reads GAGVSQSPSNKVTEKGKDVELRCDPISGHTALYWYRQSLGQGLEFLIYFQGNSAPDKSGLPSDRFSAERTGGSVSTLTIQRTQQEDSAVYLCASSFYGDVKLFFGSGTQLSVL.

In this sample, this clonotype turned up many times. V gene TRBV10-3 combines with J gene TRBJ2-7; perhaps TRBD2 as D (5 bases). The V and J ends lost 2 bases and 5 bases respectively, with 13 bases between them. Per the germline V gene, CDR1 is ENHRY and CDR2 is SYGVKD. CDR3 length: 14 amino acids. CDR3 coding DNA: TGTGCCATCAGTGAGCGGGGTGCCCGTGACGAGCAGTACTTC. Translating gives CAISERGARDEQYF.

This clonotype was counted ten times or more. The V gene is TRBV4-3, the J gene TRBJ2-3, with D tentatively TRBD1 (6 bases). Trimming stripped 6 bases from V and 2 bases from J, with 18 bases between. CDR1 and CDR2 from the germline V gene are LGHNA and YSLEER. The CDR3 is 16 residues long. This CDR3 is CASRQTGNYPTDTQYF. CDR3 bases: TGCGCCAGCAGGCAAACAGGGAACTACCCCACAGATACGCAGTATTTT.

This clonotype is labeled medium-sized. The rearrangement links TRBV29-1 to TRBJ2-2; TRBD1 matches 8 bases. Germline V gene lookup returns CDR1 SQVTM and CDR2 ANQGSEA. The CDR3 spans 14 residues. J lost 5 bases, V lost 6 bases, and 8 bases had no gene match. CDR3 coding DNA: TGCAGCGTCGGGACAGGCGTATCGACCGGGGAGCTGTTTTTT. Translation gives CSVGTGVSTGELFF.

This clonotype was picked up many times. This chain uses TRBV20-1 with TRBJ1-5; D is ambiguous. The germline V gene encodes CDR1 DFQATT and CDR2 SNEGSKA (reference sequence). V shed 5 bases and J shed 1 base, with 12 bases lying between them. CDR3 length equals 14 residues. The CDR3 protein is CSARLGNSNQPQHF. The CDR3 nucleotides read TGCAGTGCTCGTTTGGGCAACAGCAATCAGCCCCAGCATTTT.

This clonotype was observed at least ten times. This chain uses TRBV10-2 with TRBJ1-2, with D unclear. Germline V gives CDR1 WSHSY, CDR2 SAAADI. V gave up 6 bases and J gave up 2 bases, with 13 bases separating them. The CDR3 is 14 amino acids. The CDR3 sequence is CASSALTGNYGYTF. The CDR3 DNA sequence: TGCGCCAGCAGCGCCCTGACGGGGAACTATGGCTACACCTTC.

This clonotype was counted many times. V gene TRBV5-1 combines with J gene TRBJ2-7; the match to TRBD1 covers 7 bases. J was trimmed by 0 bases and V by 5 bases; bases with no gene match: 5. This CDR3 contains 14 residues. Germline lookup yields CDR1 SGHRS and CDR2 YFSETQ. CDR3 nucleotides: TGCGCCAGCAGAGACGGACAGGCCTCCTACGAGCAGTACTTC. This translates into CASRDGQASYEQYF.

This clonotype was counted many times. The rearrangement joins TRBV7-2 to TRBJ1-5; TRBD1 is a possible D gene (6 bases). The CDR3 contains 13 residues. Trimming took off 5 bases at V and 5 bases at J, with 10 bases between the two ends. Germline values: CDR1 SGHTA, CDR2 FQGNSA. The CDR3 region has the DNA TGTGCCAGCAGCCTCGGACAGTATCAGCCCCAGCATTTT. Translating it yields CASSLGQYQPQHF.

This clonotype came up many times. The chain employs TRBV29-1 and TRBJ2-7, with 7 bases fitting TRBD1. With 4 bases clipped from V and 6 bases from J, the junction kept 6 bases outside the gene matches. The CDR3 spans 12 residues. CDR1 is SQVTM and CDR2 is ANQGSEA in the germline V gene. For the CDR3, the DNA is TGCAGCGTTGCCCGACAGGGAGCCGAGCAGTACTTC. Protein: CSVARQGAEQYF.

The table lists this clonotype with a few counts. This rearrangement joins TRBV20-1 to TRBJ2-7, with D maybe TRBD2 (6 bases). Germline loops: CDR1 DFQATT, CDR2 SNEGSKA (reference sequence). V lost 1 base and J lost 1, with 14 bases in between. The CDR3 contains 15 residues. The CDR3 DNA follows: TGCAGTGCTAGAGTCCCCCGGGGGAAATCCTACGAGCAGTACTTC. Protein sequence: CSARVPRGKSYEQYF.

This clonotype showed up many times. V usage is TRBV6-2 or TRBV6-3 and J usage is TRBJ2-7; D not certain. Trimming shortened V by 6 bases and J by 6 bases, and 9 bases separated the two germline ends. The CDR3 has 11 residues. The germline gives CDR1 MNHEY, CDR2 SVGEGT. This CDR3 reads CASRNRREQYF. CDR3 nucleotides: TGTGCCAGCAGGAACCGCCGCGAGCAGTACTTC.

At least ten counts were recorded for this clonotype. V is TRBV5-1 and J is TRBJ2-7, with a possible D match to TRBD2 (5 bases). V lost 4 bases to trimming and J lost 0 bases, with 8 bases between them. Per the germline V gene, CDR1 is SGHRS and CDR2 is YFSETQ. The CDR3 has 13 amino acids. CDR3 loop: CASSRRSSYEQYF. CDR3 in DNA: TGCGCCAGCAGCCGGAGGAGCTCCTACGAGCAGTACTTC.

There are many counts of this clonotype. The chain joins TRBV3-1 to TRBJ2-7; possibly TRBD1 for D (5 bases). Germline V gene lookup returns CDR1 LGHDT and CDR2 YNNKEL (reference sequence). The V end lost 5 bases, the J end lost 0 bases, and 11 bases lay between the germline ends. This CDR3 spans 14 amino acids. CDR3 coding DNA: TGTGCCAGCAGCGAGAGGACAAGCTCCTACGAGCAGTACTTC. It is translated as CASSERTSSYEQYF.

This clonotype was seen ten or more times. The rearrangement joins TRBV5-1 to TRBJ1-1; the D is unclear. V shed 4 bases and J shed 1 base, with 5 bases lying between them. This CDR3 contains 12 residues. Per germline, CDR1 SGHRS and CDR2 YFSETQ. Here the CDR3 reads CASSRGNTEAFF. Here the CDR3 DNA reads TGCGCCAGCAGCCGCGGGAACACTGAAGCTTTCTTT. The full variable domain, its missing parts supplied by reference TRBV5-1 and TRBJ1-1, is KAGVTQTPRYLIKTRGQQVTLSCSPISGHRSVSWYQQTPGQGLQFLFEYFSETQRNKGNFPGRFSGRQFSNSRSEMNVSTLELGDSALYLCASSRGNTEAFFGQGTRLTVV.